The rows below give T cell receptor beta chains drawn from one sample of a study of tumor-infiltrating lymphocytes in primary liver carcinoma. TCRdb recomputed calls from the multiplex PCR reads with MiXCR, one row per CDR3 protein. The sample has approximately 64,000 distinct CDR3 sequences, about three quarters seen once; the top ten hold 40%. Sequencing used liver tumor tissue from sampling region 4. These receptors came from a man between 40 and 49 years old with primary liver carcinoma and hepatitis B virus infection. Each CDR3 is given with its conserved first and last residue. The order of the fields is V gene, J gene, D gene, clone size, CDR3 protein, CDR3 DNA. The D gene is left open where the match is weak. Clone size is given for some rows only: seen once, a few or many times, or a class if the clone is expanded.

TRBV18	TRBJ2-5	TRBD2	-	CASSLRTSGTEKTQYF	TGTGCCAGCTCACTAAGGACTAGCGGTACTGAGAAGACCCAGTACTTC
TRBV29-1	TRBJ1-5	-	-	CSVGGLCNQPQHF	TGCAGCGTTGGAGGGTTATGCAATCAGCCCCAGCATTTT
TRBV29-1	TRBJ1-2	-	-	CRVLDPGQDYGYTF	TGCAGAGTGTTGGACCCGGGCCAGGACTATGGCTACACCTTC
TRBV19	TRBJ2-1	TRBD2	few	CASGRGGGRYNEQFF	TGTGCCAGTGGCAGAGGTGGCGGGAGGTACAATGAGCAGTTCTTC
TRBV5-4	TRBJ2-5	-	-	CASSSGTLEISDF	TGTGCCAGCAGCTCGGGGACTCTAGAAATCTCGGACTTC
TRBV12-3/TRBV12-4	TRBJ2-4	-	-	CASSLWGGANIARNIQHF	TGTGCCAGCAGTTTATGGGGTGGGGCGAACATAGCCAGAAACATTCAGCACTTC
TRBV5-1	TRBJ1-3	-	many	CASSLSGTGSGNTIYF	TGCGCCAGCAGCTTGAGCGGGACGGGCTCTGGAAACACCATATATTTT
TRBV4-1	TRBJ2-3	-	many	CASSLLGAADDTQYF	TGCGCCAGCAGCCTCCTTGGGGCTGCCGATGATACGCAGTATTTT
TRBV7-3	TRBJ2-3	TRBD2	many	CASSFSGSGTDTQYF	TGTGCCAGCAGCTTTAGCGGGAGTGGCACAGATACGCAGTATTTT
TRBV20-1	TRBJ2-1	TRBD2	many	CSALGLAEVYNEQFF	TGCAGTGCTTTGGGACTAGCGGAGGTCTACAATGAGCAGTTCTTC
TRBV11-2	TRBJ2-1	-	-	CASNSYRLVGEQFF	TGTGCCAGCAATTCATACCGGCTAGTTGGTGAGCAGTTCTTC
TRBV6-1	TRBJ2-7	-	once	CASIAGGGLSYEQYF	TGTGCCAGCATCGCGGGTGGGGGGCTCTCCTACGAGCAGTACTTC
TRBV4-2	TRBJ1-2	-	many	CASSQETAQGLNYGYTF	TGTGCCAGCAGCCAAGAAACCGCCCAGGGGCTTAACTATGGCTACACCTTC
TRBV11-2	TRBJ2-7	-	-	CTSSFMTDPVYEQYF	TGTACTAGCAGCTTCATGACAGATCCGGTCTACGAGCAGTACTTC
TRBV11-2	TRBJ2-2	-	many	CASSLVQGGTGELFF	TGTGCCAGCAGCTTAGTACAGGGAGGCACCGGGGAGCTGTTTTTT
TRBV11-2	TRBJ2-7	TRBD2	few	CASSLAPSGGGYEQYF	TGTGCCAGCAGCTTAGCCCCTAGCGGGGGGGGCTACGAGCAGTACTTC
TRBV7-9	TRBJ2-2	-	-	CASSSTESNTGELFF	TGTGCCAGCAGCAGCACGGAGTCGAACACCGGGGAGCTGTTTTTT
TRBV4-1	TRBJ2-1	-	-	CAISPLGNNNNEQFF	TGCGCCATTAGCCCGCTCGGTAATAACAACAATGAGCAGTTCTTC
TRBV11-3	TRBJ2-1	-	-	CDSSLGREKNEQFF	TGTGACAGCAGCTTAGGACGGGAGAAAAATGAGCAGTTCTTC
TRBV5-1	TRBJ2-3	TRBD2	many	CASSFMLAGGPTDTQYF	TGCGCCAGCAGCTTTATGCTAGCGGGAGGGCCGACAGATACGCAGTATTTT
TRBV5-8	TRBJ2-5	TRBD1	-	CTSRKGGMGQETQYF	TGTACCAGCAGGAAAGGGGGCATGGGCCAAGAGACCCAGTACTTC
TRBV6-1	TRBJ2-7	TRBD2	-	CANSSGLAELYEQCF	TGTGCCAACAGTTCTGGACTAGCAGAACTATACGAGCAGTGCTTC
TRBV11-1	TRBJ2-6	-	-	CPSSRNPGANVLTF	TGTCCCAGCAGCAGGAACCCTGGGGCCAACGTCCTGACTTTC
TRBV29-1	TRBJ1-1	-	-	CNVESGVTEAFF	TGCAACGTTGAGTCGGGGGTCACTGAAGCTTTCTTT
TRBV6-5	TRBJ2-7	-	-	CASSYRGRGHTYEQYF	TGTGCCAGCAGTTACAGAGGCAGGGGACATACCTACGAGCAGTATTTC
TRBV11-1	TRBJ1-1	TRBD1	many	CASSLPTGVTEAFF	TGTGCCAGCAGCTTACCGACAGGGGTTACTGAAGCTTTCTTT
TRBV29-1	TRBJ2-5	TRBD2	-	CSVRTSGSCAETQHF	TGCAGCGTTCGGACTAGTGGGAGTTGTGCAGAGACCCAGCACTTC